Shown below are 29 T cell receptor beta chains from a single sample sequenced in a study of shared clonotypes between healthy human individuals. This table comes from immunoSEQ multiplex PCR, and its TCRdb copy is limited to in-frame clones, with some not included. The sample contains a few million clones, around nine tenths of which appear only once. The sequencing input was naive CD4+ T cells sorted from blood. As to subset: CD45RA+ positively selected. The receptors originated from a man between 18 and 29 years old in good health.

The chain uses TRBV14 and TRBJ2-1, with D tentatively TRBD2 (6 bases). V was pared by 11 bases and J by 7 bases, with 24 bases between. This CDR3 comprises 15 residues. Germline V CDR1 and CDR2: SGHDN, FVKESK. In DNA form, the CDR3 reads TGTGCCTCCTCCCCTCGTGAACTAGCAAGAAATGAGCAGTTCTTC. Protein: CASSPRELARNEQFF.

This clone has just one count. The CDR3 DNA follows: TGTGCCAGCAGCTTATCAATCTCACTAAATGAGCAGTTCTTC. It is translated as CASSLSISLNEQFF. The chain joins TRBV7-9 to TRBJ2-1; D remains ambiguous. The CDR3 is 14 residues long. V was pared by 2 bases and J by 7 bases, with 12 bases between. Germline values: CDR1 SEHNR, CDR2 FQNEAQ (reference sequence).

The chain couples TRBV16 to TRBJ1-3; no definite D call. The CDR3 spans 17 residues. The germline V gene encodes CDR1 KGHSY and CDR2 FQNENV. With 4 bases removed from V and 0 bases from J, the gap between germline ends came to 16 bases. CDR3 in DNA: TGTGCCAGCAGCCCAGAGGTACGCTCTCGCTCTGGAAACACCATATATTTT. The encoded protein is CASSPEVRSRSGNTIYF.

The chain uses TRBV7-9 and TRBJ2-7, with 10 bases fitting TRBD2. Germline V lookup: CDR1 SEHNR, CDR2 FQNEAQ (reference sequence). With 5 bases clipped from V and 7 bases from J, the junction kept 8 bases outside the gene matches. The CDR3 is 14 amino acids. For the CDR3, the DNA is TGTGCCAGCAGCCAAACTAGCGGGGTGGGAGAGCAGTACTTC. Amino acid sequence: CASSQTSGVGEQYF.

The chain uses TRBV6-5 and TRBJ1-1; no definite D call. The CDR3 covers 14 residues. The germline CDR1 and CDR2 sequences are MNHEY and SVGAGI. Trimming left V 6 bases short and J 1 base short, with 12 bases between. The CDR3 sequence is CASRLLDTNTEAFF. As DNA, the CDR3 is TGTGCCAGCAGACTTTTAGACACGAACACTGAAGCTTTCTTT.

This clone has just a few counts. The chain uses TRBV18 and TRBJ1-4, with a possible D match to TRBD1 (5 bases). V lost 2 bases and J 7 bases, leaving 14 bases between the germline ends. Germline V gives CDR1 KGHSH, CDR2 LQKENI. The CDR3 covers 15 residues. CDR3 DNA sequence: TGTGCCAGCTCACCAGGTGAAGGACACTCTGAAAAACTGTTTTTT. Amino acid sequence: CASSPGEGHSEKLFF. Full variable domain (remainder filled in from reference TRBV18 and TRBJ1-4): NAGVMQNPRHLVRRRGQEARLRCSPMKGHSHVYWYRQLPEEGLKFMVYLQKENIIDESGMPKERFSAEFPKEGPSILRIQQVVRGDSAAYFCASSPGEGHSEKLFFGSGTQLSVL.

The J gene is TRBJ2-7, the V gene TRBV5-6; possible D gene TRBD1, 6 bases. The CDR3 runs to 13 residues. Trimming stripped 3 bases from V and 6 bases from J, with 13 bases between. Germline V lookup: CDR1 SGHDT, CDR2 YYEEEE. As DNA, the CDR3 is TGTGCCAGCAGCTCGACAGGAGGAATCGAGCAGTACTTC. It encodes CASSSTGGIEQYF.

The rearrangement links TRBV6-6 to TRBJ1-2; 7 positions match TRBD1. From germline, CDR1 is MNHNY and CDR2 SVGAGI (reference sequence). V was pared by 10 bases and J by 1 base, with 9 bases of the junction left unmatched. This CDR3 is 14 amino acids long. The CDR3, as DNA: TGTGCCACAAATGCCGGGACAGATAACTATGGCTACACCTTC. This translates into CATNAGTDNYGYTF.

V gene TRBV5-4 combines with J gene TRBJ2-5; tentative D call: TRBD1 (5 bases). V lost 2 bases to trimming and J lost 5 bases, with 10 bases between them. This CDR3 contains 13 residues. Germline values: CDR1 SGHNT, CDR2 YYREEE (reference sequence). CDR3: CASSFQGRETQYF. The CDR3, as DNA: TGTGCCAGCAGCTTTCAGGGTCGGGAGACCCAGTACTTC.

This chain connects TRBV28 to TRBJ2-7; 7 bases align to TRBD2. V gave up 3 bases and J gave up 3 bases; unmatched junction bases: 5. Germline V gene lookup returns CDR1 MDHEN and CDR2 SYDVKM. CDR3 size: 14 residues. The CDR3 coding sequence is TGTGCCAGCAGTTTGGTGGGGGGGAACTACGAGCAGTACTTC. It codes for CASSLVGGNYEQYF.

This sequence joins TRBV4-2 and TRBJ2-2, with no clear D. The ends were cut back, 0 bases at V and 0 bases at J, with 5 bases in the middle. The V gene's germline CDR1 is LGHNA and CDR2 YNFKEQ. This CDR3 has 15 residues. CDR3 nucleotide sequence: TGTGCCAGCAGCCAAGAAACAACGAACACCGGGGAGCTGTTTTTT. Encoded protein: CASSQETTNTGELFF.

The chain recombines TRBV10-3 with TRBJ2-3; 9 bases fit TRBD2. The length of the CDR3 is 13 residues. Germline V gives CDR1 ENHRY, CDR2 SYGVKD. The trim removed 11 bases at V and 2 bases at J, leaving 5 bases unmatched. Written as DNA, the CDR3 is TGTGCCTCACGCGGGAGGGCCACAGATACGCAGTATTTT. Its translation is CASRGRATDTQYF.

Turning to this clone: Other DNA sequences of this sample code for an identical CDR3. V and J are TRBV10-3 and TRBJ1-1; the match to TRBD1 covers 9 bases. This CDR3 is 13 amino acids long. Germline CDR1 is ENHRY and CDR2 is SYGVKD. The V segment lost 6 bases and the J segment 2 bases; nucleotides outside the gene matches: 1. The CDR3 DNA sequence: TGTGCCATCAGCACAGGGGGCAACACTGAAGCTTTCTTT. It translates to CAISTGGNTEAFF.

Concerning this clone itself: The identical CDR3 is also encoded by other nucleotide sequences in the sample. V gene TRBV19 combines with J gene TRBJ1-5; D unresolved. Trimming took off 3 bases at V and 6 bases at J, with 6 bases between the two ends. Germline V gives CDR1 LNHDA, CDR2 SQIVND (reference sequence). This CDR3 has 12 residues. The CDR3 sequence is CASSMGGQPQHF. The CDR3 bases are TGTGCCAGTAGTATGGGAGGTCAGCCCCAGCATTTT.

The chain has TRBV5-1 and TRBJ2-7, with D unclear. Trimming removed 3 bases at V and 3 bases at J, with 16 bases between. The CDR3 spans 15 residues. CDR1 is SGHRS, CDR2 YFSETQ, per germline. The CDR3 sequence: CASSSDFPSSYEQYF. The CDR3 region has the DNA TGCGCCAGCAGCTCAGACTTTCCATCTAGCTACGAGCAGTACTTC.

This clone was observed once. This sequence joins TRBV7-9 and TRBJ2-7; D is uncertain. Trimming pared 3 bases from V and 6 bases from J, leaving 12 bases between. The germline V gene has CDR1 SEHNR and CDR2 FQNEAQ (reference sequence). There are 13 residues in the CDR3. This chain's CDR3 is CASSLLSAGEQYF. The CDR3 DNA follows: TGTGCCAGCAGCTTGCTATCGGCCGGCGAGCAGTACTTC.

A remark on this clone: Other DNA sequences of this sample code for an identical CDR3. The chain has TRBV5-1 and TRBJ2-1; a weak D match, TRBD1 (6 bases). Trimming took 7 bases from V and 0 from J, leaving 11 bases between them. The germline V gene has CDR1 SGHRS and CDR2 YFSETQ. The CDR3 has 14 residues. The CDR3 protein is CASGTGSSYNEQFF. CDR3 DNA: TGCGCCAGCGGAACAGGGAGCTCCTACAATGAGCAGTTCTTC.

The chain couples TRBV29-1 to TRBJ2-1; 11 positions match TRBD2. Trimming cost V 5 bases and J 7 bases; bases outside gene matches: 7. The germline V gene encodes CDR1 SQVTM and CDR2 ANQGSEA. The CDR3 loop spans 14 amino acids. The DNA for the CDR3 is TGCAGCGTTCTTAGCGGGGGGGCCAGTAATGAGCAGTTCTTC. Its protein product is CSVLSGGASNEQFF.

The rearrangement links TRBV5-5 to TRBJ2-7, with TRBD1 matching 7 bases. V lost 4 bases and J lost 4; bases outside the gene matches: 11. The CDR3 runs to 15 residues. Germline CDR1 reads SGHKS; CDR2 reads YYEKEE (reference sequence). In DNA, the CDR3 is TGTGCCAGCAGCCGAGCGCAGGGGGTGGGGTACGAGCAGTACTTC. Its protein is CASSRAQGVGYEQYF.

The chain is built from TRBV6-5 and TRBJ2-1; 10 nucleotides agree with TRBD2. Germline V gene lookup returns CDR1 MNHEY and CDR2 SVGAGI. The CDR3 has 14 residues. After removal of 6 bases from V and 2 bases from J, the junction contained 1 base not matched to a gene. The CDR3: CASRGTSAYNEQFF. For the CDR3, the DNA is TGTGCCAGCAGAGGGACTAGCGCCTACAATGAGCAGTTCTTC.

The rearrangement uses TRBV11-2 and TRBJ2-3, with TRBD1 matching over 9 bases. The ends lost 4 bases at V and 6 bases at J; junction bases unmatched: 5. Germline CDR1 reads SGHAT; CDR2 reads FQNNGV. The CDR3 sequence is 14 residues long. For the CDR3, the DNA is TGTGCCAGCAGCTGGGACAGGGCCGGGGATACGCAGTATTTT. Translating it yields CASSWDRAGDTQYF.

The chain links TRBV6-6 to TRBJ2-5, with 7 bases matching TRBD2. V shed 2 bases and J 2 bases; nucleotides not matched to a gene: 8. Germline-derived CDR1 and CDR2 are MNHNY and SVGAGI (reference sequence). This CDR3 has 16 amino acids. This chain's CDR3 is CASSYPSGRAQETQYF. CDR3 DNA: TGTGCCAGCAGTTACCCTTCGGGGAGGGCTCAAGAGACCCAGTACTTC.

The genes are TRBV19 and TRBJ1-6; 7 nucleotides match TRBD1. Germline V gives CDR1 LNHDA, CDR2 SQIVND (reference sequence). V lost 5 bases, J lost 7 bases, and 5 bases stayed unmatched. This CDR3 comprises 14 residues. The CDR3 sequence: CASSARDSNSPLHF. CDR3 sequence (DNA): TGTGCCAGTAGTGCACGGGACAGCAATTCACCCCTCCACTTT.

The V gene is TRBV5-4, the J gene TRBJ2-7; TRBD2 agrees at 10 bases. The junction had 8 bases not matched to a gene; V was cut back by 0 bases and J by 5 bases. Germline V gene data show CDR1 as SGHNT and CDR2 as YYREEE (reference sequence). The CDR3 is 16 amino acids. CDR3 loop: CASSLAQRGGSHEQYF. The DNA for the CDR3 is TGTGCCAGCAGCTTGGCCCAGCGGGGGGGTTCCCACGAGCAGTACTTC.

V usage is TRBV9 and J usage is TRBJ2-5, with no clear D. Trimming shortened V by 0 bases and J by 5 bases, and 11 bases separated the two germline ends. The germline gives CDR1 SGDLS, CDR2 YYNGEE. CDR3 size: 14 residues. The CDR3 nucleotides read TGTGCCAGCAGCGTAGGTGGAAGGTTTGAGACCCAGTACTTC. Its protein is CASSVGGRFETQYF. The variable domain in full, with the rest retrieved from reference TRBV9 and TRBJ2-5, is DSGVTQTPKHLITATGQRVTLRCSPRSGDLSVYWYQQSLDQGLQFLIQYYNGEERAKGNILERFSAQQFPDLHSELNLSSLELGDSALYFCASSVGGRFETQYFGPGTRLLVL.

The chain couples TRBV19 to TRBJ2-2, with D tentatively TRBD2 (5 bases). CDR3 length equals 16 residues. Trimming took 1 base from V and 0 from J, leaving 9 bases between them. Germline assignment: CDR1 LNHDA and CDR2 SQIVND (reference sequence). The CDR3 coding sequence is TGTGCCAGTAGTATAGCGCTAGCCACGAACACCGGGGAGCTGTTTTTT. Protein sequence: CASSIALATNTGELFF.

The chain is built from TRBV28 and TRBJ2-5; 15 positions match TRBD2. This CDR3 has 19 amino acids. V was clipped by 6 bases and J by 3 bases; unmatched bases: 14. The V gene's germline CDR1 is MDHEN and CDR2 SYDVKM. The CDR3 coding sequence is TGTGCCAGCAGGCCGGTCACGGGACTAGCGGGAGGAGGAGAAGAGACCCAGTACTTC. It is translated as CASRPVTGLAGGGEETQYF.

The J gene is TRBJ2-3, the V gene TRBV18, with 8 positions matching TRBD2. Germline lookup yields CDR1 KGHSH and CDR2 LQKENI. This CDR3 is 16 amino acids long. The ends lost 3 bases at V and 2 bases at J; junction bases unmatched: 7. The CDR3 DNA is TGTGCCAGCTCACCCACCGGGACTAGTGCCACAGATACGCAGTATTTT. Its translation: CASSPTGTSATDTQYF.

V and J are TRBV19 and TRBJ1-1; the match to TRBD1 covers 7 bases. The CDR3 length is 15 residues. Germline values: CDR1 LNHDA, CDR2 SQIVND (reference sequence). J gave up 0 bases and V 3 bases, and 4 bases lay outside the gene matches. This CDR3 is CASSIGGTVNTEAFF. DNA of the CDR3: TGTGCCAGTAGTATCGGCGGGACAGTGAACACTGAAGCTTTCTTT.